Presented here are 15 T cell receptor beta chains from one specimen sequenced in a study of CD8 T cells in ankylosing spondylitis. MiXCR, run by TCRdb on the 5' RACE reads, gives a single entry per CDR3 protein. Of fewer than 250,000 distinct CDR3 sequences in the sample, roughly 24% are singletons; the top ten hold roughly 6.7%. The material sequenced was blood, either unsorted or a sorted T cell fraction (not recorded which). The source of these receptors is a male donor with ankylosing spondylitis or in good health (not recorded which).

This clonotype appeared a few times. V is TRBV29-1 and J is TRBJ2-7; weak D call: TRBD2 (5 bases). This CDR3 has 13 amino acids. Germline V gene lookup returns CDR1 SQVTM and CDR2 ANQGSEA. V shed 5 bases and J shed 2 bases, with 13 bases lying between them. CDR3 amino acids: CSVIPSFTYEQYF. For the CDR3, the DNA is TGCAGCGTTATTCCTAGCTTCACCTACGAGCAGTACTTC.

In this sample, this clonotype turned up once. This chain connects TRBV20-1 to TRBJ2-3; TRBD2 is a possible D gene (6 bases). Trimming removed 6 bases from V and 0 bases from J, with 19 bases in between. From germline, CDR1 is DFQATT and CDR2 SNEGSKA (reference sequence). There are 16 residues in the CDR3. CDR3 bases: TGCAGTGCCGAGATGTCCAGCGGGCGTAGCACAGATACGCAGTATTTT. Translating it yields CSAEMSSGRSTDTQYF.

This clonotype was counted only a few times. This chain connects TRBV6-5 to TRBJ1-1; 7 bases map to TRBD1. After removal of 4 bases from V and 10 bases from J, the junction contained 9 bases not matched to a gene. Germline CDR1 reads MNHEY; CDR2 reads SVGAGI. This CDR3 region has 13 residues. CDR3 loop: CASSSFRDRGAFF. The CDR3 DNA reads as TGTGCCAGCAGTTCCTTCCGGGACAGAGGAGCTTTCTTT.

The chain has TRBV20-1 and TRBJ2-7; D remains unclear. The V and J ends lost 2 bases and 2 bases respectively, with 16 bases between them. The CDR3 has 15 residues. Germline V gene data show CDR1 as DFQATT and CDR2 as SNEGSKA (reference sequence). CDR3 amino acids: CSARFRLGPTYEQYF. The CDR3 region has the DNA TGCAGTGCTAGATTCCGTCTGGGCCCCACCTACGAGCAGTACTTC.

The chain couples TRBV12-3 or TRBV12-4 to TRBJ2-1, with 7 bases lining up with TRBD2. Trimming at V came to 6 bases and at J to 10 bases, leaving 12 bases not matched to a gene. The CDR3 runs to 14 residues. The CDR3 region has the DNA TGTGCCAGCAGAAGCGGGACTGCCTACGGAGAGCAGTTCTTC. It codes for CASRSGTAYGEQFF.

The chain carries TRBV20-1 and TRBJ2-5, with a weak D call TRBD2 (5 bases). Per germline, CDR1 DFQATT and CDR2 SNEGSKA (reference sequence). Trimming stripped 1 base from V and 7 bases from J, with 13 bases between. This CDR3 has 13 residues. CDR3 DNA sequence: TGCAGTGCTAGAGGACGGGCGGGTGGGACCCAGTACTTC. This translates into CSARGRAGGTQYF.

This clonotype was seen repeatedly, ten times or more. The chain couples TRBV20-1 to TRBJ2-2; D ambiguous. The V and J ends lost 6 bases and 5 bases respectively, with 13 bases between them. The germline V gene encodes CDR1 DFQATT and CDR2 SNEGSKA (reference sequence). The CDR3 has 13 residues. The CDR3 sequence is CSARPMATGELFF. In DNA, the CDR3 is TGCAGTGCCCGACCGATGGCGACCGGGGAGCTGTTTTTT.

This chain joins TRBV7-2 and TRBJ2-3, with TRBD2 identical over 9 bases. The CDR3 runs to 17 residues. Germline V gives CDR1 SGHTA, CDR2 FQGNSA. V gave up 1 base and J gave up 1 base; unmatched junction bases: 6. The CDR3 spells CASSLVAGVAGTDTQYF. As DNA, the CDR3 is TGTGCCAGCAGCTTAGTAGCGGGAGTGGCCGGCACAGATACGCAGTATTTT.

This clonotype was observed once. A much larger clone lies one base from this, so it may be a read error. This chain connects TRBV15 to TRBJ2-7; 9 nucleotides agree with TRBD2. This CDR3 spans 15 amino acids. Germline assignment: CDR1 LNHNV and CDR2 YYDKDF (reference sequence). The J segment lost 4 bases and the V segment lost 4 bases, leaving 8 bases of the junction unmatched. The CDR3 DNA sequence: TGTGCCACCAGCAAGCCGTCTAGCGGGAATTACGAGCAGTACTTC. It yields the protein CATSKPSSGNYEQYF.

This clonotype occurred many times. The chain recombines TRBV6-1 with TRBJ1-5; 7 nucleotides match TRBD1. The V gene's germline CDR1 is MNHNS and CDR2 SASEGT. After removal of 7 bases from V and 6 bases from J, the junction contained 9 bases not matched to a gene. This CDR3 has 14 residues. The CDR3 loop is CASNPSGGLQPQHF. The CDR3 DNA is TGTGCCAGCAACCCCTCAGGGGGGCTTCAGCCCCAGCATTTT.

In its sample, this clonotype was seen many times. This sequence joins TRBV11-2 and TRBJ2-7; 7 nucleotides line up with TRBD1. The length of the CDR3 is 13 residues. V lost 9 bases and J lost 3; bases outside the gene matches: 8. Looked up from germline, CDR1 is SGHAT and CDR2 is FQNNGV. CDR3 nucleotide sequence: TGTGCCAGTACGACAGGGACGAACTACGAGCAGTACTTC. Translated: CASTTGTNYEQYF. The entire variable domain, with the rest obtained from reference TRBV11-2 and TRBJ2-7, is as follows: EAGVAQSPRYKIIEKRQSVAFWCNPISGHATLYWYQQILGQGPKLLIQFQNNGVVDDSQLPKDRFSAERLKGVDSTLKIQPAKLEDSAVYLCASTTGTNYEQYFGPGTRLTVT.

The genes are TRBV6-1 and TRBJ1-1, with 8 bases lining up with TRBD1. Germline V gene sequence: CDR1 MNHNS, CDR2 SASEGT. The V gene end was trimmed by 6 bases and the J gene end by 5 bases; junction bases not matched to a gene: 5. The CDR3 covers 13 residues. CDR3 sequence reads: CASRLRGQTEAFF. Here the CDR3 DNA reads TGTGCCAGCAGGCTCAGGGGGCAAACTGAAGCTTTCTTT.

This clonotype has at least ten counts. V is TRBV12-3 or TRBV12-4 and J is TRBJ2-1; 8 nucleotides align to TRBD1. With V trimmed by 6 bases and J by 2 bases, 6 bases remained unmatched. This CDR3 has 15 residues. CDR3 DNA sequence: TGTGCCAGCAGACCCCGGACAGGGCCCTACAATGAGCAGTTCTTC. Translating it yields CASRPRTGPYNEQFF.

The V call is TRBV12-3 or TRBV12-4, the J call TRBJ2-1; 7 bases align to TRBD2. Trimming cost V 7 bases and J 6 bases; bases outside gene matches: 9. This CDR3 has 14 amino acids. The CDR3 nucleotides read TGTGCCAGCACCCCCATGACTAGCTTCAATGAGCAGTTCTTC. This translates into CASTPMTSFNEQFF.

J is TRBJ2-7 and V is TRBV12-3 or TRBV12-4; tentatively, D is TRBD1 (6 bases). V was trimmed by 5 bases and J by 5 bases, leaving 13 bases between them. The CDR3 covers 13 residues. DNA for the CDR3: TGTGCCAGCAGTCCCGACAGGTTCGACGAGCAGTACTTC. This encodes CASSPDRFDEQYF.